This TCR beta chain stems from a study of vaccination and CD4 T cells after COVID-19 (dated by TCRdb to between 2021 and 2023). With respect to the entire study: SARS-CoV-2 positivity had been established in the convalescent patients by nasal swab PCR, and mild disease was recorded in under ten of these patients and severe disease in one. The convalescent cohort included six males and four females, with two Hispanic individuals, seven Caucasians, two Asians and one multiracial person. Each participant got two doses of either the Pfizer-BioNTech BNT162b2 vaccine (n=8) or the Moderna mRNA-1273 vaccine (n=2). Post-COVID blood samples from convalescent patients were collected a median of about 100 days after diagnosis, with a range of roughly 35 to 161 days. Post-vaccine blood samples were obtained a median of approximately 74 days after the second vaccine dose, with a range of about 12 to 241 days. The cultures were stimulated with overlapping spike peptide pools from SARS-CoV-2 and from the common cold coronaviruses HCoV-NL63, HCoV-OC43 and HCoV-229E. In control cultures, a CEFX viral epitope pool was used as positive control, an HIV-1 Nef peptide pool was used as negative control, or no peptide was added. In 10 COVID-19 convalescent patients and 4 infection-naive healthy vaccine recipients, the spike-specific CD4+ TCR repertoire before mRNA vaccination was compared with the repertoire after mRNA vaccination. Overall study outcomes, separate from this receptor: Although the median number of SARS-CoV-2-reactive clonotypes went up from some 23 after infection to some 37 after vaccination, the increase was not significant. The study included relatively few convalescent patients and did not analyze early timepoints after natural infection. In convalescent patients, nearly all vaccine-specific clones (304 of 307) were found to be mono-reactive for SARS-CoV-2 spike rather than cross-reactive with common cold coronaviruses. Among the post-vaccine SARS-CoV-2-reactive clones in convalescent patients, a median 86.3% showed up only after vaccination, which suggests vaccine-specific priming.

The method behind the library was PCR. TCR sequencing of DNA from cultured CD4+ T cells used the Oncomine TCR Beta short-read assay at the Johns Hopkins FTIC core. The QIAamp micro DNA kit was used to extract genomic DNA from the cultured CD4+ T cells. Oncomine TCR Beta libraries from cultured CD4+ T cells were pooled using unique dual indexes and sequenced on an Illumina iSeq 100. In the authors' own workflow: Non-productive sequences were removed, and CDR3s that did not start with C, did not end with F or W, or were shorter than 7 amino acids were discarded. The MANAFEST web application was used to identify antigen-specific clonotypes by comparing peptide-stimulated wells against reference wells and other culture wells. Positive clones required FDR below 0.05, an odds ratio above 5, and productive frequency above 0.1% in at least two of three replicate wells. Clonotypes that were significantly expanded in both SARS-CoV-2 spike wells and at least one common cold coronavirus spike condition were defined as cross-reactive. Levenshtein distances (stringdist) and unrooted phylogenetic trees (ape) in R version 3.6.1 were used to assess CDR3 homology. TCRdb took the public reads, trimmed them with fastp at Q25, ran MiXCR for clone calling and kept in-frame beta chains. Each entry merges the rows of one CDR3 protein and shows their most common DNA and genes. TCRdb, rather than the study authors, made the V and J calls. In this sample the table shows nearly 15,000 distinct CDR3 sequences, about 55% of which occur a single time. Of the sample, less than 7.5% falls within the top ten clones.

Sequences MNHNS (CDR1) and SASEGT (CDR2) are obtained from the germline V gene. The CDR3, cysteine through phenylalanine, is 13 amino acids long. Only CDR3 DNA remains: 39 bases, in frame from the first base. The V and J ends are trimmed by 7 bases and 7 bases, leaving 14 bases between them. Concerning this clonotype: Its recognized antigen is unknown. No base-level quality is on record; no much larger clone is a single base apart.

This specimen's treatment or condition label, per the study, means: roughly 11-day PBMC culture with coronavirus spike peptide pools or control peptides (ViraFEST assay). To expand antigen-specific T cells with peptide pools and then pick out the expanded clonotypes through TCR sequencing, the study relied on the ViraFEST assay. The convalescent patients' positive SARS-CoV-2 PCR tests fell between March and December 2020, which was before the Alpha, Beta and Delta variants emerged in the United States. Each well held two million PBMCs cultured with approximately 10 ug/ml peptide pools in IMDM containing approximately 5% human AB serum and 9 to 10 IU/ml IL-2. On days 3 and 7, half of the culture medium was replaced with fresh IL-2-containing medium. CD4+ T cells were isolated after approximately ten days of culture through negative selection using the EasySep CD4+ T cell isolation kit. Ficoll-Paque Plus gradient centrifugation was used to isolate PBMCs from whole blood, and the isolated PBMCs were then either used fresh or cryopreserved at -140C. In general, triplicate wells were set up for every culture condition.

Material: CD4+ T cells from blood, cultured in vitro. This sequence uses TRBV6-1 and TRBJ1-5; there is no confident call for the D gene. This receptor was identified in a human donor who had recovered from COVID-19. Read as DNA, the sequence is TGTGCCAGCACTGGAGGGATAAGACAGCCCCAGCATTTT. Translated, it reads CASTGGIRQPQHF.